This T cell receptor (beta chain) was recovered during a study of shared clonotypes between healthy human individuals. Study-wide findings and caveats: Compared with clonotypes that all four donors shared, non-shared clonotypes had lower generation probabilities. Clonotype sharing among donors, it was expected, would be affected by sequencing depth.

The germline V gene encodes CDR1 SGHNT and CDR2 YYREEE (reference sequence). The CDR3 extends over 14 amino acids. The V gene end was trimmed by 5 bases and the J gene end by 6 bases; junction bases not matched to a gene: 7. Concerning this clone itself: Its antigen is not identified.

Only CD45RO-negative cells positively selected for CCR7 counted as naive CD8 cells, so terminally differentiated effector memory CD45RA+ cells were excluded. The donor population consisted of healthy HIV-negative adults with no recent acute infections or vaccinations. Here immunoSEQ multiplex PCR was the method, and the copy in TCRdb shows in-frame clones only, minus some. The sample shows roughly 770,000 clones, 96% of them seen only once. V usage is TRBV5-4 and J usage is TRBJ2-7; TRBD2 matches at 11 bases. The sample was naive CD8+ T cells sorted from blood. The source of this sequence is a man younger than 40 in good health. CDR3 in DNA: TGTGCCAGCAGTATAGCGGGAGGGTCTTTCGAGCAGTACTTC. Amino acids: CASSIAGGSFEQYF.